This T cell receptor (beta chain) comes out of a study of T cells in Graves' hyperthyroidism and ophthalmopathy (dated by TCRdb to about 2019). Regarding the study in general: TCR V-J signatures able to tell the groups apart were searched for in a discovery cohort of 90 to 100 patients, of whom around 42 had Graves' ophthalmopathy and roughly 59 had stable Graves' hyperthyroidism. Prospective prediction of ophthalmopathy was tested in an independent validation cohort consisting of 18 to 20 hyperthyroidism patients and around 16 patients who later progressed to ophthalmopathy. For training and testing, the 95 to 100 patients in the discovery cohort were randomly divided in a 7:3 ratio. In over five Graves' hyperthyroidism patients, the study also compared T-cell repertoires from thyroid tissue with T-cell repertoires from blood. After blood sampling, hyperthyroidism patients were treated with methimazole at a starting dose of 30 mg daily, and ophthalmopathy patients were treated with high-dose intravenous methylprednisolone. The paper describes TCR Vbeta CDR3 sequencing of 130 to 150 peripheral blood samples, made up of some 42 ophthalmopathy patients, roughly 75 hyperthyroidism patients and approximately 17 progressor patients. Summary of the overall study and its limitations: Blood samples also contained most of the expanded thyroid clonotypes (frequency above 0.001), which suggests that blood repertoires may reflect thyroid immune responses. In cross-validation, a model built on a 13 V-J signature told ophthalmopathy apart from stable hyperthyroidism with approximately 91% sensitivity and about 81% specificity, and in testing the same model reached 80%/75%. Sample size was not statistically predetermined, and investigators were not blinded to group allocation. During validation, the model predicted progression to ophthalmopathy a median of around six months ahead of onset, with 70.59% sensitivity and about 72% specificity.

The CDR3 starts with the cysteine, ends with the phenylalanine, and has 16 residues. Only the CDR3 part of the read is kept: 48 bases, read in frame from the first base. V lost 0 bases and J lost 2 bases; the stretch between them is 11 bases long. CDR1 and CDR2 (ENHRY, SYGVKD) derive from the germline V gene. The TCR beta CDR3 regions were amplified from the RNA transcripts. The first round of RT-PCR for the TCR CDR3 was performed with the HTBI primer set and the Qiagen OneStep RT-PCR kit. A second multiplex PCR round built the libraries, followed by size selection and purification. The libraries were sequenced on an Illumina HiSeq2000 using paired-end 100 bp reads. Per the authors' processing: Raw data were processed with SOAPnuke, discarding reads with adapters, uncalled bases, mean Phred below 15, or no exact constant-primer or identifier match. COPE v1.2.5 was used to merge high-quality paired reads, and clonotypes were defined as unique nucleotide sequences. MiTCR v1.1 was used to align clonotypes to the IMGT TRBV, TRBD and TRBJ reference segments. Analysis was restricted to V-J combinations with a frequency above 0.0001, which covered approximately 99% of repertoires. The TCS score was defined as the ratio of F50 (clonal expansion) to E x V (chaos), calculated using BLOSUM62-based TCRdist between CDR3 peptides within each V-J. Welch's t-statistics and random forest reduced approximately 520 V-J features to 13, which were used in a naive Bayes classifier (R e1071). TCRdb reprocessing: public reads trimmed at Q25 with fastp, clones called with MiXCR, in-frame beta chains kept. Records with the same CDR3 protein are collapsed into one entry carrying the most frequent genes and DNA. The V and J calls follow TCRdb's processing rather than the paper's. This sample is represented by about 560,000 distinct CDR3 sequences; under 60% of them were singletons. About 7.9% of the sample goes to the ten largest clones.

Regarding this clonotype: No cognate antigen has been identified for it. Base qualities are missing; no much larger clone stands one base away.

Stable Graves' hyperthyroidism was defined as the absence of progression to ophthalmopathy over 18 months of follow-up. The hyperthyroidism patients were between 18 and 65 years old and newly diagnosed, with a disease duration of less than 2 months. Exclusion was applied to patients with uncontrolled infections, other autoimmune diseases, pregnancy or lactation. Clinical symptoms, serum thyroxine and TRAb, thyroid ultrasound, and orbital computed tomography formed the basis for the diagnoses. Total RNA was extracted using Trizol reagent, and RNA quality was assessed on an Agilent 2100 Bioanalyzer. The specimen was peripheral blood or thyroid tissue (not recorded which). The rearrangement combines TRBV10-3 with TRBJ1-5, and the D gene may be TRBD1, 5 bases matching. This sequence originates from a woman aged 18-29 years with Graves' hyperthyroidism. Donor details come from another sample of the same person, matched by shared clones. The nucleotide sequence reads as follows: TGTGCCATCAGTGAGTCTTATGACAGAGGCAATCAGCCCCAGCATTTT. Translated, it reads CAISESYDRGNQPQHF.